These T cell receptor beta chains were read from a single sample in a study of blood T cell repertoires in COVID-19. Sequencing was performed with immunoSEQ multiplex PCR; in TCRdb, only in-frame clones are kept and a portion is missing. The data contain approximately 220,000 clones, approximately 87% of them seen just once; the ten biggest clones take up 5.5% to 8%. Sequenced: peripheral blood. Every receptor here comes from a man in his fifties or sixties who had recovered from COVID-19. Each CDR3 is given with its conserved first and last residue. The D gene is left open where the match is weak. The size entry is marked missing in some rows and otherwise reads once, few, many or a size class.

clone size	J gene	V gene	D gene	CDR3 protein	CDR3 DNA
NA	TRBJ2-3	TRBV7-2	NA	CASSLGGSLDTQYF	TGTGCCAGCAGCTTAGGGGGCTCCTTGGATACGCAGTATTTT
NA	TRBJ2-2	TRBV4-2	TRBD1	CASSQPGQGYGELFF	TGTGCCAGCAGCCAGCCGGGACAGGGATACGGGGAGCTGTTTTTT
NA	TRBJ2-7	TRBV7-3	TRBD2	CASSYSGAGGNISYEQYF	TGTGCCAGCAGCTATAGCGGAGCGGGAGGGAATATTTCCTACGAGCAGTACTTC
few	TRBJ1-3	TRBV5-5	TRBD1	CASSWDRGALRNTIYF	TGTGCCAGCAGCTGGGACAGGGGGGCTCTGCGAAACACCATATATTTT
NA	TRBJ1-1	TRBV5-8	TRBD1	CASSLGTGRTEAFF	TGTGCCAGCAGCTTGGGGACAGGGAGGACTGAAGCTTTCTTT
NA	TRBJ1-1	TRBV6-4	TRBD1	CASSRQGNDGTEAFF	TGTGCCAGCAGTCGACAGGGGAACGACGGCACTGAAGCTTTCTTT
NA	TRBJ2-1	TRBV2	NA	CASRGADPSSYNEQFF	TGTGCCAGCAGGGGGGCCGATCCCAGCTCCTACAATGAGCAGTTCTTC
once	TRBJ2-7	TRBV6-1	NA	CASSEVGSSKIYEQYF	TGTGCCAGCAGTGAAGTGGGTAGCTCGAAAATCTACGAGCAGTACTTC
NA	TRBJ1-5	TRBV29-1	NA	CSVVVQSNQPQHF	TGCAGCGTTGTTGTACAGAGCAATCAGCCCCAGCATTTT
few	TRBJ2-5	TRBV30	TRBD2	CALTSGPRRETQYF	TGTGCCCTGACTAGCGGGCCCCGGCGGGAGACCCAGTACTTC
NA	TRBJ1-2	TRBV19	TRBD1	CASSTHGTGHSYGYTF	TGTGCCAGTAGTACACACGGGACAGGGCATAGCTATGGCTACACCTTC
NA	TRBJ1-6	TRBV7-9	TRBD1	CASRGQGHSPLHF	TGTGCCAGCCGGGGACAGGGTCATTCACCCCTCCACTTT
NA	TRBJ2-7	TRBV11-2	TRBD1	CASSLVGTGRVGEQYF	TGTGCCAGCAGCTTAGTGGGGACAGGGAGGGTTGGAGAGCAGTACTTC
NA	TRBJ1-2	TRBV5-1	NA	CASSFDGLVGYTF	TGCGCCAGCAGCTTTGACGGCCTAGTTGGCTACACCTTC
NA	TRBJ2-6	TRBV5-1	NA	CASSSQGSGANVLTF	TGCGCCAGCAGCTCCCAGGGGTCTGGGGCCAACGTCCTGACTTTC
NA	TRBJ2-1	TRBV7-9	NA	CASSFSDSLFF	TGTGCCAGCAGCTTCAGTGACTCTCTGTTCTTC
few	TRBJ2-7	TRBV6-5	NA	CASSYASSDEQYF	TGTGCCAGCAGTTACGCTTCTAGCGACGAGCAGTACTTC
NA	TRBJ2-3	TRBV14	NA	CASSLFPYRDGTDTQYF	TGTGCCAGCAGCCTTTTCCCATACAGGGACGGCACAGATACGCAGTATTTT
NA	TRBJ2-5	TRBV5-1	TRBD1	CASSPTGDSQETQYF	TGCGCCAGCAGCCCTACCGGGGACAGCCAAGAGACCCAGTACTTC
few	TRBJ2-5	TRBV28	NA	CASSSPGGAGETQYF	TGTGCCAGCAGTTCTCCCGGGGGTGCGGGGGAGACCCAGTACTTC
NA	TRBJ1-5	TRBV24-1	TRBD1	CATSDRDRGNQPQHF	TGTGCCACCAGTGACCGAGACAGGGGAAATCAGCCCCAGCATTTT
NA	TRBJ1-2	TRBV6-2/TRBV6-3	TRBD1	CASSYGQGKALNYGYTF	TGTGCCAGCAGTTACGGACAGGGGAAAGCCTTAAACTATGGCTACACCTTC
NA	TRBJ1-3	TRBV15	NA	CATSPGPGFSGNTIYF	TGTGCCACCAGCCCAGGCCCAGGATTCTCTGGAAACACCATATATTTT
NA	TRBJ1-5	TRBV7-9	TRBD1	CASSLTGGSNQPQHF	TGTGCCAGCAGCTTGACAGGGGGCTCCAATCAGCCCCAGCATTTT
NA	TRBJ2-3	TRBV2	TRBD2	CANGTSGPRDTQYF	TGTGCCAACGGGACTAGCGGACCACGGGATACGCAGTATTTT
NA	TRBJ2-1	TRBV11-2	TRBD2	CASSLEREVGFQFF	TGTGCCAGCAGCTTAGAGCGGGAGGTTGGATTCCAGTTCTTC
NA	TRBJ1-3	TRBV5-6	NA	CASSLFAAGNTIYF	TGTGCCAGCAGCTTGTTCGCGGCCGGAAACACCATATATTTT
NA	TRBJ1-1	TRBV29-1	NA	CSVGTGYNTEAFF	TGCAGCGTTGGAACGGGGTACAACACTGAAGCTTTCTTT
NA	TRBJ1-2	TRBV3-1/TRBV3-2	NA	CASSQASPGQGYTF	TGTGCCAGCAGCCAAGCTTCCCCAGGGCAGGGCTACACCTTC
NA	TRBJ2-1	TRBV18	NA	CASSPPTQGDNEQFF	TGTGCCAGCTCACCACCGACACAGGGAGACAATGAGCAGTTCTTC
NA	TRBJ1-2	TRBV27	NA	CASSQDYYGYTF	TGTGCCAGCAGCCAGGACTACTATGGCTACACCTTC
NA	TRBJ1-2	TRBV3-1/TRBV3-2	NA	CASSHYRVGPDYGYTF	TGTGCCAGCAGCCATTACCGGGTGGGGCCGGACTATGGCTACACCTTC
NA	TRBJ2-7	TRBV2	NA	CASSVEGLSYEQYF	TGTGCCAGCAGTGTCGAGGGACTCTCCTACGAGCAGTACTTC
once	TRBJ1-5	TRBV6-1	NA	CASSAPTGYSNQPQHF	TGTGCCAGCAGTGCCCCTACAGGGTATAGCAATCAGCCCCAGCATTTT
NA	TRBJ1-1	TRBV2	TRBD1	CASSGTGGTTEAFF	TGTGCCAGCAGTGGGACAGGGGGGACCACTGAAGCTTTCTTT
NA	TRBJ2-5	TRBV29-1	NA	CSVGSGDQETQYF	TGCAGCGTTGGCTCAGGGGACCAAGAGACCCAGTACTTC
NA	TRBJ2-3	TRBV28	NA	CASGSRGWDTQYF	TGTGCCAGCGGCAGCCGAGGGTGGGATACGCAGTATTTT
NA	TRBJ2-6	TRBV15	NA	CATSKTPSSGANVLTF	TGTGCCACCAGCAAGACCCCTAGCTCTGGGGCCAACGTCCTGACTTTC
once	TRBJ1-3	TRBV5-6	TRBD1	CASSSRDSRYPIYF	TGTGCCAGCAGCTCCCGGGACAGTCGATATCCCATATATTTT
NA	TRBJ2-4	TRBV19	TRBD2	CASSTGLAGLAKNIQYF	TGTGCCAGTAGTACGGGACTAGCGGGTCTAGCCAAAAACATTCAGTACTTC
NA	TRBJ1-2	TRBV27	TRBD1	CASSPWTGGNYGYTF	TGTGCCAGCAGTCCGTGGACAGGGGGTAACTATGGCTACACCTTC
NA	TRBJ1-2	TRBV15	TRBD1	CATSREDRSWVGYTF	TGTGCCACCAGCAGAGAGGACAGGTCTTGGGTCGGCTACACCTTC
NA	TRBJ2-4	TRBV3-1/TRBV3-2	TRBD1	CASSQGDRGNIQYF	TGTGCCAGCAGCCAAGGGGACAGGGGAAACATTCAGTACTTC
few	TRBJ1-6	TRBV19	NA	CASSTGENSPLHF	TGTGCCAGTAGTACAGGGGAGAATTCACCCCTCCACTTT
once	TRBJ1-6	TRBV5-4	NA	CASSLGAGNNSPLHF	TGTGCCAGCAGCTTGGGGGCAGGGAATAATTCACCCCTCCATTTT
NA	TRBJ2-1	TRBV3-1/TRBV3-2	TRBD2	CASSLGLADTSYNEQFF	TGTGCCAGCAGCCTGGGACTAGCCGACACCTCCTACAATGAGCAGTTCTTC
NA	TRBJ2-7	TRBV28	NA	CASRTVYEQYF	TGTGCCAGCCGGACAGTATACGAGCAGTACTTC
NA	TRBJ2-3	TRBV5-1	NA	CASSLGTPTDTQYF	TGCGCCAGCAGCTTGGGGACTCCCACAGATACGCAGTATTTT
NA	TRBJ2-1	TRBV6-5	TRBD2	CASSYRTSGTNEQFF	TGTGCCAGCAGTTACCGGACTAGCGGGACCAATGAGCAGTTCTTC
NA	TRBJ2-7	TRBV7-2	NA	CASSLSEAYEQYF	TGTGCCAGCAGCTTATCGGAGGCCTACGAGCAGTACTTC
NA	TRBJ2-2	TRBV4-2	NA	CASSQEPGSNTGELFF	TGTGCCAGCAGCCAAGAGCCGGGATCGAACACCGGGGAGCTGTTTTTT
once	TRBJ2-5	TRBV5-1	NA	CASSLGELQETQYF	TGCGCCAGCAGCTTGGGGGAGCTGCAAGAGACCCAGTACTTC
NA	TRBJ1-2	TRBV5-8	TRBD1	CASSLLTGGPIYGYTF	TGTGCCAGCAGCTTGTTAACAGGGGGACCTATCTATGGCTACACCTTC
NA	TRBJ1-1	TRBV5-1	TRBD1	CASSSGQGLPNTEAFF	TGCGCCAGCAGCTCGGGACAGGGCCTTCCAAACACTGAAGCTTTCTTT
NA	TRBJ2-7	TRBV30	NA	CAWKRDFSYEQYF	TGTGCCTGGAAAAGGGACTTCTCCTACGAGCAGTACTTC
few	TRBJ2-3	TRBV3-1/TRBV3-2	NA	CASSGHSTDTQYF	TGTGCCAGCAGCGGACATAGCACAGATACGCAGTATTTT
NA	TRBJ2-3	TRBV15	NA	CATGSGSTDTQYF	TGTGCCACCGGCAGCGGGAGCACAGATACGCAGTATTTT
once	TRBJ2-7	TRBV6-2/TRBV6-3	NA	CASSPRGRAHEQYF	TGTGCCAGCAGCCCTCGAGGCAGGGCCCACGAGCAGTACTTC